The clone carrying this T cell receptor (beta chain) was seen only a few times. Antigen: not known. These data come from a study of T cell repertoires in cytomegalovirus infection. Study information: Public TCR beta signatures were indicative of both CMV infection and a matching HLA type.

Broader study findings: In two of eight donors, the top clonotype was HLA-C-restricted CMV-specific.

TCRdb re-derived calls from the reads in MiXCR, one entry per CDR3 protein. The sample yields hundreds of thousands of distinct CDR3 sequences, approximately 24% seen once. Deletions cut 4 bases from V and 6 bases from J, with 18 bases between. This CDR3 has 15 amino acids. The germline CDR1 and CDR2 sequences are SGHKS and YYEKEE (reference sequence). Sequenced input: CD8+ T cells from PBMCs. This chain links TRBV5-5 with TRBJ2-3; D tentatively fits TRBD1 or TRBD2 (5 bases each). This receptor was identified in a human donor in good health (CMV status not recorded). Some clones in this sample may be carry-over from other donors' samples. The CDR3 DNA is TGTGCCAGCAGCCGAGCGAGGGGCGAGGGCGATACGCAGTATTTT. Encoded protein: CASSRARGEGDTQYF.